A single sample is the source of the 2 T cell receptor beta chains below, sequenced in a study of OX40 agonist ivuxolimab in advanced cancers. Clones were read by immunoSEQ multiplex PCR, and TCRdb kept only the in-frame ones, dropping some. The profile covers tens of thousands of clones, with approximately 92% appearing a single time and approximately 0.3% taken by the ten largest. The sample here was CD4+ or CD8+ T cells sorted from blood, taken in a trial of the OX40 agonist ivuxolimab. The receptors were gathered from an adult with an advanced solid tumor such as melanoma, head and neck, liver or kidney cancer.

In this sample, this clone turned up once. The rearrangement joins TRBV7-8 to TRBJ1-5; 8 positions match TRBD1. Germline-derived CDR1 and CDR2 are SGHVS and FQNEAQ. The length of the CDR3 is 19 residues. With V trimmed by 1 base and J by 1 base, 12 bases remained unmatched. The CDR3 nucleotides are TGTGCCAGCAGCTTAGAGGGTATTTCGGACAGGGCCAGCAATCAGCCCCAGCATTTT. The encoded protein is CASSLEGISDRASNQPQHF.

The CDR3 DNA reads TGTGCCAGCAGTGTAACAGGGGTTTTAAACTCTGGAAACACCATATATTTT. This codes for CASSVTGVLNSGNTIYF. The rearrangement links TRBV9 to TRBJ1-3; 7 bases map to TRBD1. Germline CDR1 SGDLS, CDR2 YYNGEE. The trim removed 5 bases at V and 0 bases at J, leaving 11 bases unmatched. The CDR3 is 17 residues long. Filled out from reference TRBV9 and TRBJ1-3, the complete variable domain reads DSGVTQTPKHLITATGQRVTLRCSPRSGDLSVYWYQQSLDQGLQFLIQYYNGEERAKGNILERFSAQQFPDLHSELNLSSLELGDSALYFCASSVTGVLNSGNTIYFGEGSWLTVV.